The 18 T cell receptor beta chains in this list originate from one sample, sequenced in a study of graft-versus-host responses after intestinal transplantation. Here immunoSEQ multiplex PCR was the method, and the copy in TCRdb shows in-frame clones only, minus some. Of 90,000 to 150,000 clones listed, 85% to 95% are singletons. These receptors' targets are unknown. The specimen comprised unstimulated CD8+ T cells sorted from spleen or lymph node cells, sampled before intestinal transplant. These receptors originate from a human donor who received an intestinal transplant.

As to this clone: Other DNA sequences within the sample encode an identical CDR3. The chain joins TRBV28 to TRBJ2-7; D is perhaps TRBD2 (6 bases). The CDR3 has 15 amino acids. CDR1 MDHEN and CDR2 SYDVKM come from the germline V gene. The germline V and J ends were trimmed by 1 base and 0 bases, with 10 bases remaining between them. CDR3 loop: CASSLSPGASYEQYF. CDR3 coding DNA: TGTGCCAGCAGTTTATCACCGGGAGCCTCCTACGAGCAGTACTTC.

DNA of the CDR3: TGTGCCAGCAGCGGAAGGGACAGGGTAGGGGAGACCCAGTACTTC. Translation: CASSGRDRVGETQYF. This chain connects TRBV9 to TRBJ2-5, with 9 bases identical to TRBD1. The CDR3 loop spans 15 amino acids. CDR1 and CDR2 from the germline V gene are SGDLS and YYNGEE. V was pared by 3 bases and J by 5 bases, with 8 bases of the junction left unmatched.

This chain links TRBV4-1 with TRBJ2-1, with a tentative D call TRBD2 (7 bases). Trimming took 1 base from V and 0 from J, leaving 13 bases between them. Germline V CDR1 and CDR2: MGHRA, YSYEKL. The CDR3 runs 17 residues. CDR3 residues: CASSQAKGGGSYNEQFF. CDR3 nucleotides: TGCGCCAGCAGCCAAGCCAAGGGGGGGGGCTCCTACAATGAGCAGTTCTTC.

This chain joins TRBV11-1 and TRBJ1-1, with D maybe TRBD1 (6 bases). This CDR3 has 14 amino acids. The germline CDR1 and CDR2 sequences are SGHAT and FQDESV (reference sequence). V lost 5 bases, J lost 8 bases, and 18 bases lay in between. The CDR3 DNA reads TGTGCCAGCAGCCGCCCGGCGGGGGCTGGCGAAGCTTTCTTT. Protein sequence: CASSRPAGAGEAFF. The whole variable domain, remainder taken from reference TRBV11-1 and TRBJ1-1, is EAEVAQSPRYKITEKSQAVAFWCDPISGHATLYWYRQILGQGPELLVQFQDESVVDDSQLPKDRFSAERLKGVDSTLKIQPAELGDSAMYLCASSRPAGAGEAFFGQGTRLTVV.

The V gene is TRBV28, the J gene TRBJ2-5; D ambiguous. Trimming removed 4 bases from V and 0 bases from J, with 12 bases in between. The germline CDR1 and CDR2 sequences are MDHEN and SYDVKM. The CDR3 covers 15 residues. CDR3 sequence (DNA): TGTGCCAGCAGTTCTACGAGAGACTACCAAGAGACCCAGTACTTC. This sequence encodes CASSSTRDYQETQYF.

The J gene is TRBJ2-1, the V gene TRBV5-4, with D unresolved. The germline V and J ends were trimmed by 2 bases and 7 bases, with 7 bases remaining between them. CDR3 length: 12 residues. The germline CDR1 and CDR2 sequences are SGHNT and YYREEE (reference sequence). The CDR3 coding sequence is TGTGCCAGCAGCTTTTTGGCGAATGAGCAGTTCTTC. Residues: CASSFLANEQFF. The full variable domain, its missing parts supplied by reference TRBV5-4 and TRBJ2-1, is ETGVTQSPTHLIKTRGQQVTLRCSSQSGHNTVSWYQQALGQGPQFIFQYYREEENGRGNFPPRFSGLQFPNYSSELNVNALELDDSALYLCASSFLANEQFFGPGTRLTVL.

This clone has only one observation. The CDR3 spells CASSSDGTGNTIYF. The CDR3 DNA is TGTGCCAGCAGCTCGGACGGAACTGGAAACACCATATATTTT. V usage is TRBV27 and J usage is TRBJ1-3; D is uncertain. This CDR3 is 14 amino acids long. The ends were cut back, 6 bases at V and 2 bases at J, with 11 bases in the middle. The germline CDR1 and CDR2 sequences are MNHEY and SMNVEV (reference sequence).

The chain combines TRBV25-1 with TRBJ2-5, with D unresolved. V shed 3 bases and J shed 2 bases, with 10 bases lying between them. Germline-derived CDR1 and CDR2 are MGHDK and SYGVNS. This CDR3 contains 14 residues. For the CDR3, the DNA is TGTGCCAGCAGTGATTTGAGACGTCAAGAGACCCAGTACTTC. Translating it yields CASSDLRRQETQYF.

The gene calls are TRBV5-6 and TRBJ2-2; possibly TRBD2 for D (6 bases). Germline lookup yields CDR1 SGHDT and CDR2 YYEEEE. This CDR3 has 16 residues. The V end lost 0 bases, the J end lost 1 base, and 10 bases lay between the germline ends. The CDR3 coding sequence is TGTGCCAGCAGCTTGGAGGCGGGATGGAACACCGGGGAGCTGTTTTTT. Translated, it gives CASSLEAGWNTGELFF.

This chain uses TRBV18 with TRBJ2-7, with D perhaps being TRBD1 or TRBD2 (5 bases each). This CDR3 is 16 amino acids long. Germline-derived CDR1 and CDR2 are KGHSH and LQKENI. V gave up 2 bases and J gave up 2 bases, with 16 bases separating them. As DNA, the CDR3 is TGTGCCAGCTCACCAGTGAGGGGCGAGCCACCCTACGAGCAGTACTTC. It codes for CASSPVRGEPPYEQYF.

The CDR3 DNA is TGCGCCAGCAGCACGACAGGGGCCCATCACAATGAGCAGTTCTTC. As protein: CASSTTGAHHNEQFF. The genes are TRBV5-1 and TRBJ2-1; TRBD1 matches 8 bases. The CDR3 spans 15 residues. CDR1 SGHRS and CDR2 YFSETQ come from the germline V gene. V lost 4 bases and J lost 5; bases outside the gene matches: 8.

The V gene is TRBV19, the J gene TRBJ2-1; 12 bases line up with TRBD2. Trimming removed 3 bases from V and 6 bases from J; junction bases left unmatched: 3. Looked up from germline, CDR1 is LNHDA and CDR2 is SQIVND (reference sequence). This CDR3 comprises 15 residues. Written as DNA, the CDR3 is TGTGCCAGTAGTATGGGACTAGCGGGCACCAATGAGCAGTTCTTC. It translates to CASSMGLAGTNEQFF.

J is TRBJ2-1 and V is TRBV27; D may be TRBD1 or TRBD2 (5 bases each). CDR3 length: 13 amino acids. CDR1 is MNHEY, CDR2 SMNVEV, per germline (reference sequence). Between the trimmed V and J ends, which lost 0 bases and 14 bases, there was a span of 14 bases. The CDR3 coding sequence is TGTGCCAGCAGTTTATCGGGCGGCTTGGGGGAGTTCTTC. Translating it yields CASSLSGGLGEFF.

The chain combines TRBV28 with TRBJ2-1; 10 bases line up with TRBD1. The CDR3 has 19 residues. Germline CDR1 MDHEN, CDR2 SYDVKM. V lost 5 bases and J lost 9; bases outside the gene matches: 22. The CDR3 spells CASSPRDRGSRHQVREQFF. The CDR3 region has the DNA TGTGCCAGCAGTCCCAGGGACAGGGGCAGTCGTCATCAGGTGCGTGAGCAGTTCTTC.

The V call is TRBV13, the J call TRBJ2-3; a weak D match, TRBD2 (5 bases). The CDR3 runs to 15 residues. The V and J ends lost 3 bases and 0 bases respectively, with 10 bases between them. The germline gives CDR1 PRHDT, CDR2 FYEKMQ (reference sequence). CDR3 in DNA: TGTGCCAGCAGCTTTTTGAGAGGGAGCACAGATACGCAGTATTTT. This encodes CASSFLRGSTDTQYF.

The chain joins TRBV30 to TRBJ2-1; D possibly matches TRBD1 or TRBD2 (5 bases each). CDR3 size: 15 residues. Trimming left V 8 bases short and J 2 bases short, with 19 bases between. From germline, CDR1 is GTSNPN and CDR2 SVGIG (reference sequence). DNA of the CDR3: TGTGCCGGGGACCTCGGGGCAACGGCCTACAATGAGCAGTTCTTC. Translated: CAGDLGATAYNEQFF.

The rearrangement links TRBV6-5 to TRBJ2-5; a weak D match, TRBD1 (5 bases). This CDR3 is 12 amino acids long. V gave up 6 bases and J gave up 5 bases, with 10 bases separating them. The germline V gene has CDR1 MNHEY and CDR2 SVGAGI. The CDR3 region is CASRGLRETQYF. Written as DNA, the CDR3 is TGTGCCAGCAGGGGGCTAAGGGAGACCCAGTACTTC.

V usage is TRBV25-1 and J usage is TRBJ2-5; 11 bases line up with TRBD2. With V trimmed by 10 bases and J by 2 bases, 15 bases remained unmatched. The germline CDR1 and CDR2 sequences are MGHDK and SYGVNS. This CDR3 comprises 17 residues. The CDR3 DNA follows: TGTGCCACCGGGGGGACGACTAGCGGGAATGCACAAGAGACCCAGTACTTC. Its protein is CATGGTTSGNAQETQYF.